A single sample gave rise to the 10 T cell receptor beta chains below, sequenced in a study of glioma-infiltrating T cells (dated by TCRdb to about 2016). Sequencing instrument: Illumina MiSeq. The iRepertoire nested amplicon-rescue multiplex PCR (arm-PCR) platform was used to amplify TCR alpha and beta CDR3 regions from RNA. Using fastp at Q25 and MiXCR, TCRdb reprocessed the public reads and kept productive beta chains. Each entry is one CDR3 protein sequence, shown with its most common DNA and genes. This sample comprises approximately 88,000 distinct CDR3 sequences, about 25% of them detected only once. About 6.6% of the sample belongs to the ten largest clones. Sequencing was done on a sample of glioma tissue, nonneoplastic brain tissue, or PBMCs (not recorded which). The receptors here all came from a human donor with low-grade glioma or glioblastoma, undergoing nonglioma brain surgery, or in good health (not recorded which).

This chain uses TRBV7-8 with TRBJ2-6; no reliable D call. The CDR3 spans 16 residues. Germline V gives CDR1 SGHVS, CDR2 FQNEAQ. V lost 7 bases, J lost 0 bases, and 13 bases lay in between. The CDR3 nucleotides are TGTGCCAGCAAGTCTACCGGGTTCTCTGGGGCCAACGTCCTGACTTTC. Translating gives CASKSTGFSGANVLTF.

To note about this clonotype: This may be a read error, as it is one base from a much larger clone. V gene TRBV15 combines with J gene TRBJ2-7; no firm D call. CDR3 length: 16 amino acids. Looked up from germline, CDR1 is LNHNV and CDR2 is YYDKDF (reference sequence). Trimming took off 3 bases at V and 6 bases at J, with 21 bases between the two ends. For the CDR3, the DNA is TGTGCCACCAGCAGCCCCGGTCAGGCGTCGCTATTCGAGCAGTACTTC. Its protein is CATSSPGQASLFEQYF.

The CDR3: CSVRTSRRALSYEQYF. The CDR3 DNA follows: TGCAGCGTTCGAACTAGCAGGAGGGCCCTATCCTACGAGCAGTACTTC. The V call is TRBV29-1, the J call TRBJ2-7, with D perhaps matching TRBD2 (6 bases). CDR1 SQVTM and CDR2 ANQGSEA come from the germline V gene. Trimming took off 5 bases at V and 1 base at J, with 21 bases between the two ends. This CDR3 spans 16 amino acids.

The chain combines TRBV7-9 with TRBJ2-1; TRBD2 matches at 11 bases. The V gene's germline CDR1 is SEHNR and CDR2 FQNEAQ (reference sequence). There are 16 residues in the CDR3. V trimming: 4 bases; J trimming: 3 bases; junction bases outside the gene matches: 5. The CDR3 nucleotides read TGTGCCAGCAGCTCGCTAGCGGGAGGAGTCTACAATGAGCAGTTCTTC. It specifies CASSSLAGGVYNEQFF.

With regard to this clonotype: Possible read error: a much larger clone is one base away. The V call is TRBV2, the J call TRBJ2-7; the match to TRBD1 covers 9 bases. The CDR3 is 15 residues long. Looked up from germline, CDR1 is SNHLY and CDR2 is FYNNEI. The CDR3 here is CASRKTGGAYYELYF. The CDR3, as DNA: TGTGCCAGCAGGAAAACAGGGGGCGCATACTACGAGCTGTACTTC.

This clonotype was counted at least ten times. The J gene is TRBJ1-4, the V gene TRBV20-1; no reliable D call. V gave up 4 bases and J gave up 7 bases, with 19 bases separating them. The V gene's germline CDR1 is DFQATT and CDR2 SNEGSKA (reference sequence). This CDR3 has 15 residues. In nucleotides, the CDR3 is TGCAGTGCTAACCCAAACGAGGGTTGGGCTGAAAAACTGTTTTTT. Its protein is CSANPNEGWAEKLFF.

This clonotype was detected ten times or more. The chain is built from TRBV5-1 and TRBJ1-1; the D gene is possibly TRBD1 (5 bases). Germline values: CDR1 SGHRS, CDR2 YFSETQ. This CDR3 has 13 amino acids. Trimming shortened V by 7 bases and J by 4 bases, and 14 bases separated the two germline ends. The CDR3: CASSTGSITEAFF. The CDR3 bases are TGCGCCAGCTCCACAGGATCTATCACTGAAGCTTTCTTT.

This clonotype was seen repeatedly, ten times or more. The chain uses TRBV6-1 and TRBJ1-1; 8 positions agree with TRBD1. From germline, CDR1 is MNHNS and CDR2 SASEGT. The CDR3 runs to 13 residues. The V and J ends lost 3 bases and 5 bases, in that order; junction bases with no gene match: 2. CDR3 sequence: CASSERQGTEAFF. The CDR3 region has the DNA TGTGCCAGCAGTGAGCGACAGGGGACTGAAGCTTTCTTT.

The sample holds many counts of this clonotype. The rearrangement links TRBV5-4 to TRBJ2-7; D might be TRBD1 (5 bases). CDR1 and CDR2 from the germline V gene are SGHNT and YYREEE (reference sequence). Trimming took off 0 bases at V and 7 bases at J, with 8 bases between the two ends. The CDR3 length is 12 residues. DNA of the CDR3: TGTGCCAGCAGCTTGGACAGGAAGGAGCAGTACTTC. Translation: CASSLDRKEQYF. Full variable domain (missing parts from reference TRBV5-4 and TRBJ2-7): ETGVTQSPTHLIKTRGQQVTLRCSSQSGHNTVSWYQQALGQGPQFIFQYYREEENGRGNFPPRFSGLQFPNYSSELNVNALELDDSALYLCASSLDRKEQYFGPGTRLTVT.

In this sample, this clonotype turned up many times. The chain joins TRBV19 to TRBJ1-5; no clear D gene. The CDR3 has 15 residues. CDR1 LNHDA and CDR2 SQIVND come from the germline V gene (reference sequence). The V end was cut by 6 bases, the J end by 0 bases, with 12 bases between. This CDR3 is CASRMNGISNQPQHF. For the CDR3, the DNA is TGTGCCAGTAGGATGAACGGGATTAGCAATCAGCCCCAGCATTTT.